A selection of T cell receptor beta chains follows, all from one sample in a study of shared clonotypes between healthy human individuals. This table comes from immunoSEQ multiplex PCR, and its TCRdb copy is limited to in-frame clones, with some not included. The profile covers some 660,000 clones, with less than 80% appearing a single time and more than 1.5% taken by the ten largest. Sequencing input: memory CD4+ T cells sorted from blood. The receptor set was obtained from a woman in her twenties or thirties in good health. The CDR3 runs from the conserved cysteine through the conserved F or W.

cdr3_length v_call cdr3_aa
15 TRBV18 CASSPQQDTNEKLFF
14 TRBV30 CAWRPGGPGETQYF
12 TRBV28 CTTGHSNQPQHF
14 TRBV7-9 CASSLGESGQPQHF
13 TRBV6-5 CASRYREATEAFF
14 TRBV29-1 CSVASDRGHTEAFF
13 TRBV6-1 CASWQGNYNEQFF
13 TRBV10-3 CAITPSLSREQFF
12 TRBV18 CASSGDSYEQYF
14 TRBV6-1 CASGRGAGQYEQYF
14 TRBV6-1 CASTVGGGQETQYF
13 TRBV5-8 CASSSDRYEKLFF
15 TRBV7-6 CASSRQMSNTGELFF
15 TRBV7-2 CASSLAADITDTQYF
13 TRBV13 CAISVWGTNEQFF
16 TRBV7-3 CASSLMPGAGSDTQYF
14 TRBV6-9 CASSYQGGADGYTF
15 TRBV5-1 CASSLADRVPYEQYF
16 TRBV27 CASSLFGTPGGDEQFF
14 TRBV28 CASSSGQGRNEQYF
11 TRBV25-1 CASSDMNEQFF
13 TRBV28 CASSSGGVNEQYF
14 TRBV6-1 CASTQGGSGRTQYF
14 TRBV15 CATSLGGRQETQYF
14 TRBV5-1 CASSLDSTNEKLFF
15 TRBV18 CASSPIGQQDQPQHF
16 TRBV19 CASSRTLGPGAGELFF
15 TRBV19 CASSISGLRATEAFF